This T cell receptor beta chain was identified in a study of blood T cell repertoires in COVID-19. As for the study in general: Samples representing acute and convalescent COVID-19 were sourced from the United States, Italy and Spain.

Between the trimmed V and J ends, which lost 10 bases and 5 bases, there was a span of 12 bases. Germline lookup yields CDR1 MNHEY and CDR2 SVGAGI. This CDR3 spans 13 amino acids. The method was immunoSEQ multiplex PCR; TCRdb's version includes in-frame clones alone and lacks a portion of them. The profile shows over 45,000 clones, around 76% of them singletons. This sequence was found in a man between 50 and 59 years old with active or convalescent COVID-19. V gene TRBV6-5 combines with J gene TRBJ2-6, with a possible D match to TRBD2 (5 bases). The sequenced sample consisted of peripheral blood. The CDR3 region has the DNA TGTGCCATCTCGGGGTCCTGGGCCAACGTCCTGACTTTC. Translation: CAISGSWANVLTF.